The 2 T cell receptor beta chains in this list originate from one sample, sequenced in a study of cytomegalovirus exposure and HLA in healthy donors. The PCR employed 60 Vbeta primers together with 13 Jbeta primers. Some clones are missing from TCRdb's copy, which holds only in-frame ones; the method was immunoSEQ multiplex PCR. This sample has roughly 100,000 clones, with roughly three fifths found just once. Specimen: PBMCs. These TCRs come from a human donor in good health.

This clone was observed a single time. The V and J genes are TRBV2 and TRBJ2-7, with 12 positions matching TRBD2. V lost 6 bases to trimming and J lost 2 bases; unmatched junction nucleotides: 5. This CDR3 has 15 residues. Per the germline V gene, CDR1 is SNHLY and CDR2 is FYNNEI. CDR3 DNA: TGTGCCAGCAGCCGACTAGCGGGAGCCCCCTACGAGCAGTACTTC. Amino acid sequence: CASSRLAGAPYEQYF.

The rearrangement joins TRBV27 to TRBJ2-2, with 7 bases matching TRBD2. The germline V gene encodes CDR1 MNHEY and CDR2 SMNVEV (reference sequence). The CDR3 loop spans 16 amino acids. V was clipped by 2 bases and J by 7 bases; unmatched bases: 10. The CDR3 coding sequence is TGTGCCAGCAGTTTACGGTCTATTTTAGCGGGCGGGGAGCTGTTTTTT. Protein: CASSLRSILAGGELFF.